One and the same sample provided the 23 T cell receptor beta chains below, sequenced in a study of blood T cell repertoires in COVID-19. Assay: immunoSEQ multiplex PCR; the TCRdb copy retains only in-frame clones and omits some. The sample has about 390,000 clones; approximately 87% are singletons. Source material: peripheral blood. Receptors were obtained from a woman aged 60-75 years with COVID-19, enrolled during active disease.

The chain joins TRBV5-4 to TRBJ2-5; TRBD1 matches 7 bases. The CDR3 consists of 13 residues. Looked up from germline, CDR1 is SGHNT and CDR2 is YYREEE (reference sequence). V lost 5 bases and J lost 4; bases outside the gene matches: 5. In DNA, the CDR3 is TGTGCCAGCAGGGCTGGGACAGTAGAGACCCAGTACTTC. Translation gives CASRAGTVETQYF. The complete variable domain, with remaining parts taken from reference TRBV5-4 and TRBJ2-5, reads ETGVTQSPTHLIKTRGQQVTLRCSSQSGHNTVSWYQQALGQGPQFIFQYYREEENGRGNFPPRFSGLQFPNYSSELNVNALELDDSALYLCASRAGTVETQYFGPGTRLLVL.

The rearrangement joins TRBV28 to TRBJ1-2; D call uncertain. V lost 2 bases and J 4 bases, leaving 14 bases between the germline ends. From germline, CDR1 is MDHEN and CDR2 SYDVKM. This CDR3 has 15 residues. The CDR3, as DNA: TGTGCCAGCAGTTTACATCATGCAGCGCCCTATGGCTACACCTTC. Translation gives CASSLHHAAPYGYTF.

A remark on this clone: The same CDR3 can be traced to other DNA sequences in this sample. V gene TRBV5-4 combines with J gene TRBJ2-7; weak D call: TRBD2 (5 bases). The CDR3 consists of 14 residues. V lost 0 bases, J lost 1 base, and 8 bases lay in between. Germline V CDR1 and CDR2: SGHNT, YYREEE (reference sequence). CDR3 sequence: CASSLGGSSYEQYF. The CDR3 nucleotides read TGTGCCAGCAGCTTGGGCGGGTCTTCCTACGAGCAGTACTTC.

J is TRBJ2-7 and V is TRBV19; D unresolved. Germline V lookup: CDR1 LNHDA, CDR2 SQIVND (reference sequence). Trimming cost V 4 bases and J 7 bases, with 8 bases left between them. The length of the CDR3 is 11 residues. The CDR3 region is CASSTPREQYF. Here the CDR3 DNA reads TGTGCCAGTAGTACCCCTCGGGAGCAGTACTTC. The full variable domain, in which reference TRBV19 and TRBJ2-7 provide the parts outside the CDR3, is DGGITQSPKYLFRKEGQNVTLSCEQNLNHDAMYWYRQDPGQGLRLIYYSQIVNDFQKGDIAEGYSVSREKKESFPLTVTSAQKNPTAFYLCASSTPREQYFGPGTRLTVT.

The V and J genes are TRBV6-2 or TRBV6-3 and TRBJ2-1; the D call may be TRBD1 or TRBD2 (6 bases each). The V end was cut by 6 bases, the J end by 3 bases, with 15 bases between. This CDR3 is 15 amino acids long. The germline gives CDR1 MNHEY, CDR2 SVGEGT. The CDR3 loop is CASSRGGLSYNEQFF. As DNA, the CDR3 is TGTGCCAGCAGCAGGGGAGGCCTTAGCTACAATGAGCAGTTCTTC.

The chain has TRBV7-2 and TRBJ1-5; TRBD1 might be the D (6 bases). Trimming removed 1 base from V and 1 base from J, with 14 bases in between. This CDR3 has 17 residues. Looked up from germline, CDR1 is SGHTA and CDR2 is FQGNSA. The DNA for the CDR3 is TGTGCCAGCAGCTTAGGGGGCGGGGGCTCAAGCAATCAGCCCCAGCATTTT. It yields the protein CASSLGGGGSSNQPQHF. The whole variable domain, remainder taken from reference TRBV7-2 and TRBJ1-5, is GAGVSQSPSNKVTEKGKDVELRCDPISGHTALYWYRQSLGQGLEFLIYFQGNSAPDKSGLPSDRFSAERTGGSVSTLTIQRTQQEDSAVYLCASSLGGGGSSNQPQHFGDGTRLSIL.

This clone has just one count. This CDR3 is CASSFLGKGANEQFF. The CDR3 coding sequence is TGTGCCAGCAGCTTCCTAGGGAAAGGGGCCAATGAGCAGTTCTTC. The rearrangement joins TRBV7-3 to TRBJ2-1; perhaps TRBD1 as D (5 bases). V lost 3 bases, J lost 6 bases, and 15 bases lay in between. This CDR3 is 15 amino acids long. Germline lookup yields CDR1 SGHTA and CDR2 FQGTGA. The whole variable domain, remainder taken from reference TRBV7-3 and TRBJ2-1, is GAGVSQTPSNKVTEKGKYVELRCDPISGHTALYWYRQSLGQGPEFLIYFQGTGAADDSGLPNDRFFAVRPEGSVSTLKIQRTERGDSAVYLCASSFLGKGANEQFFGPGTRLTVL.

This clone was seen a single time. V gene TRBV5-1 combines with J gene TRBJ1-5; D ambiguous. V lost 5 bases, J lost 7 bases, and 7 bases lay in between. Germline V lookup: CDR1 SGHRS, CDR2 YFSETQ. This CDR3 is built from 11 residues. CDR3 DNA sequence: TGCGCCAGCAGACTTCGACAGCCCCAGCATTTT. Protein: CASRLRQPQHF.

With regard to this clone: A junction boundary mismatches the germline segment, possibly from a read error. The CDR3 nucleotides are TGCGCCAGCAGCTTGGATGGCCCTTCCTCCGAGCAGTACTTC. Its protein product is CASSLDGPSSEQYF. This chain connects TRBV5-1 to TRBJ2-7, with unresolved D. Germline V lookup: CDR1 SGHRS, CDR2 YFSETQ. This CDR3 region has 14 residues.

The CDR3 sequence: CASTPLTGPNEKLFF. The CDR3, as DNA: TGTGCCAGCACCCCCCTAACAGGGCCCAATGAAAAACTGTTTTTT. V and J are TRBV27 and TRBJ1-4, with a weak D call TRBD1 (6 bases). This CDR3 is 15 amino acids long. V was cut by 7 bases and J by 5 bases, with 17 bases left in between. Germline CDR1 is MNHEY and CDR2 is SMNVEV (reference sequence).

This clone was detected a few times. This chain links TRBV5-1 with TRBJ1-5; D may be TRBD1 (6 bases). Germline V gene lookup returns CDR1 SGHRS and CDR2 YFSETQ. This CDR3 comprises 15 residues. V was clipped by 4 bases and J by 1 base, with 12 bases between them. Here the CDR3 reads CASSPTTGSNQPQHF. CDR3 nucleotides: TGCGCCAGCAGCCCGACTACAGGGAGCAATCAGCCCCAGCATTTT. Full variable domain (missing parts from reference TRBV5-1 and TRBJ1-5): KAGVTQTPRYLIKTRGQQVTLSCSPISGHRSVSWYQQTPGQGLQFLFEYFSETQRNKGNFPGRFSGRQFSNSRSEMNVSTLELGDSALYLCASSPTTGSNQPQHFGDGTRLSIL.

The CDR3 loop is CSASLDRRGHSPLHF. CDR3 coding DNA: TGCAGTGCTAGTTTAGACAGAAGGGGTCATTCACCCCTCCACTTT. The V gene is TRBV20-1, the J gene TRBJ1-6; a weak D match, TRBD1 (5 bases). The V and J ends lost 3 bases and 8 bases respectively, with 17 bases between them. The CDR3 is made up of 15 amino acids. Looked up from germline, CDR1 is DFQATT and CDR2 is SNEGSKA (reference sequence).

The chain uses TRBV19 and TRBJ1-1; D not certain. This CDR3 contains 13 residues. V was shortened by 0 bases and J by 5 bases, with 7 bases between the two germline ends. The germline gives CDR1 LNHDA, CDR2 SQIVND (reference sequence). DNA for the CDR3: TGTGCCAGTAGTATAGAGGGAGGGACTGAAGCTTTCTTT. Translated: CASSIEGGTEAFF.

This chain links TRBV28 with TRBJ2-3; TRBD2 matches at 7 bases. The germline V gene encodes CDR1 MDHEN and CDR2 SYDVKM. This CDR3 has 16 amino acids. Germline trimming cut 6 bases from V and 2 bases from J; bases unmatched to any gene: 11. Written as DNA, the CDR3 is TGTGCCAGCAGCTCTAGCGGCATCGCAACCACAGATACGCAGTATTTT. As protein: CASSSSGIATTDTQYF. The full variable domain, completed using reference TRBV28 and TRBJ2-3, is DVKVTQSSRYLVKRTGEKVFLECVQDMDHENMFWYRQDPGLGLRLIYFSYDVKMKEKGDIPEGYSVSREKKERFSLILESASTNQTSMYLCASSSSGIATTDTQYFGPGTRLTVL.

The chain combines TRBV2 with TRBJ2-1, with D possibly being TRBD1 (6 bases). Per the germline V gene, CDR1 is SNHLY and CDR2 is FYNNEI. The CDR3 loop spans 13 amino acids. V shed 5 bases and J shed 6 bases, with 11 bases lying between them. The CDR3 DNA sequence: TGTGCCAGCAGTCTCAGGGGAGCCAATGAGCAGTTCTTC. Encoded protein: CASSLRGANEQFF.

This clone was counted only a few times. The chain joins TRBV5-1 to TRBJ1-1, with 7 bases matching TRBD1. CDR1 is SGHRS, CDR2 YFSETQ, per germline. Trimming at V came to 0 bases and at J to 1 base, leaving 0 bases not matched to a gene. The CDR3 covers 14 residues. The DNA of the CDR3 is TGCGCCAGCAGCTTGGGGACAGGGAACACTGAAGCTTTCTTT. This gives the protein CASSLGTGNTEAFF. Together with reference TRBV5-1 and TRBJ1-1, the CDR3 gives the full variable domain: KAGVTQTPRYLIKTRGQQVTLSCSPISGHRSVSWYQQTPGQGLQFLFEYFSETQRNKGNFPGRFSGRQFSNSRSEMNVSTLELGDSALYLCASSLGTGNTEAFFGQGTRLTVV.

The V gene is TRBV5-1, the J gene TRBJ2-3; the match to TRBD1 covers 8 bases. In germline, CDR1 is SGHRS, CDR2 YFSETQ. The CDR3 loop spans 14 amino acids. Trimming took 5 bases from V and 3 from J; bases not matched to a gene: 5. CDR3 residues: CASRTQGVTDTQYF. CDR3 DNA: TGCGCCAGCAGAACACAGGGGGTAACAGATACGCAGTATTTT.

The V and J genes are TRBV2 and TRBJ2-3, with TRBD2 matching 8 bases. With V trimmed by 5 bases and J by 1 base, 5 bases remained unmatched. CDR3 length: 15 residues. CDR1 and CDR2 (germline): SNHLY, FYNNEI. The CDR3 here is CASSLAGKRTDTQYF. CDR3 sequence (DNA): TGTGCCAGCAGTTTAGCGGGGAAACGCACAGATACGCAGTATTTT.

This chain connects TRBV3-1 (or the pseudogene TRBV3-2) to TRBJ2-4; TRBD2 aligns across 9 bases. Germline-derived CDR1 and CDR2 are LGHDT and YNNKEL (reference sequence). The CDR3 length is 14 residues. The V gene end was trimmed by 3 bases and the J gene end by 15 bases; junction bases not matched to a gene: 12. Here the CDR3 reads CASSQSGLAVPGYF. The CDR3 DNA follows: TGTGCCAGCAGCCAGTCGGGACTAGCTGTCCCCGGGTACTTC.

The rearrangement uses TRBV9 and TRBJ1-1, with 8 bases that match TRBD1. The V segment lost 1 base and the J segment 0 bases; nucleotides outside the gene matches: 5. The CDR3 length is 16 residues. Germline V gene sequence: CDR1 SGDLS, CDR2 YYNGEE. The CDR3 DNA sequence: TGTGCCAGCAGCGTACACCACAGGGGGATGAACACTGAAGCTTTCTTT. It specifies CASSVHHRGMNTEAFF.

The chain couples TRBV9 to TRBJ1-5, with D possibly being TRBD1 (5 bases). V lost 4 bases to trimming and J lost 6 bases, with 14 bases between them. Germline V CDR1 and CDR2: SGDLS, YYNGEE. This CDR3 has 14 residues. CDR3 sequence reads: CASSPGGGGQPQHF. The CDR3 DNA reads as TGTGCCAGCAGCCCGGGGGGTGGAGGTCAGCCCCAGCATTTT.

About this clone: One junction end does not reproduce the germline sequence, and a read error may be involved. The CDR3 is CASREGSSYNSPLHF. DNA of the CDR3: TGTGCCAGCAGAGAAGGGAGCTCCTATAATTCACCCCTCCACTTT. This chain joins TRBV2 and TRBJ1-6; D is ambiguous. Germline V gene data show CDR1 as SNHLY and CDR2 as FYNNEI. This CDR3 has 15 amino acids. Drawing the rest from reference TRBV2 and TRBJ1-6, the complete variable domain is EPEVTQTPSHQVTQMGQEVILRCVPISNHLYFYWYRQILGQKVEFLVSFYNNEISEKSEIFDDQFSVERPDGSNFTLKIRSTKLEDSAMYFCASREGSSYNSPLHFGNGTRLTVT.

With regard to this clone: The sample contains more than one DNA sequence encoding this CDR3. The chain joins TRBV30 to TRBJ1-4; D ambiguous. The CDR3 consists of 11 residues. Germline V gene lookup returns CDR1 GTSNPN and CDR2 SVGIG (reference sequence). The V end lost 3 bases, the J end lost 7 bases, and 6 bases lay between the germline ends. Here the CDR3 reads CAWREVEKLFF. CDR3 in DNA: TGTGCCTGGAGGGAGGTTGAAAAACTGTTTTTT. The whole variable domain, remainder taken from reference TRBV30 and TRBJ1-4, is SQTIHQWPATLVQPVGSPLSLECTVEGTSNPNLYWYRQAAGRGLQLLFYSVGIGQISSEVPQNLSASRPQDRQFILSSKKLLLSDSGFYLCAWREVEKLFFGSGTQLSVL.